A selection of T cell receptor beta chains follows, all from one sample in a study of blood T cells in healthy people across ages. MiXCR, applied by TCRdb to the 5' RACE reads, yields one record per CDR3 protein. The sample lists over a million distinct CDR3 sequences; approximately 60% were seen once. The sample was blood. The origin of the receptors is a man aged 18-30 years in good health. CDR3s include the opening cysteine and the closing phenylalanine or tryptophan. D genes are given only for firm matches. A row's size may be missing; if present it is once, few, many or a size class.

V	D	size	J	CDR3	DNA
TRBV20-1	TRBD1	NA	TRBJ2-5	CSASGTERETQYF	TGCAGTGCTTCCGGGACAGAGAGGGAGACCCAGTACTTC
TRBV15	NA	few	TRBJ1-6	CATSRDGNFRYSPLHF	TGTGCCACCAGCAGGGATGGAAACTTTAGGTATTCACCCCTCCACTTT
TRBV6-5	TRBD1	NA	TRBJ2-5	CASRKPGGLSEQYF	TGTGCCAGCAGAAAGCCAGGGGGCTTAAGTGAGCAGTACTTC
TRBV6-5	TRBD2	NA	TRBJ2-7	CASSFFSGGAYEQYF	TGTGCCAGCAGCTTCTTTAGCGGGGGGGCCTACGAGCAGTACTTC
TRBV10-3	TRBD1	few	TRBJ2-6	CAISDPTGSGANVLTF	TGTGCCATCAGTGACCCGACAGGGTCTGGGGCCAACGTCCTGACTTTC
TRBV6-5	NA	NA	TRBJ2-7	CASSYRWSYEQYF	TGTGCCAGCAGTTATCGGTGGTCCTACGAGCAGTACTTC
TRBV20-1	TRBD2	once	TRBJ2-1	CSDTRGLASYEQFF	TGCAGTGATACGCGGGGACTAGCGAGTTATGAGCAGTTCTTC
TRBV29-1	NA	few	TRBJ1-1	CSVTPRLANTEAFF	TGCAGCGTAACTCCGAGATTAGCGAACACTGAGGCTTTCTTT
TRBV25-1	NA	NA	TRBJ2-3	CASSEAASVATQYF	TGTGCCAGCAGTGAAGCCGCTAGCGTCGCTACGCAGTATTTT
TRBV7-9	NA	NA	TRBJ2-5	CASSPLRGVETQYF	TGTGCCAGCAGCCCTCTCAGGGGAGTAGAGACCCAGTACTTC
TRBV12-3/TRBV12-4	NA	NA	TRBJ2-1	CASSLSYGPGEQFF	TGTGCCAGCAGTTTATCTTATGGGCCCGGTGAGCAGTTCTTC
TRBV12-3/TRBV12-4	NA	NA	TRBJ1-2	CASSHRDTGRYGYTF	TGTGCCAGCAGTCACCGGGACACCGGGCGTTATGGCTACACCTTC
TRBV6-1	NA	few	TRBJ2-5	CASSEGRQVRETQYF	TGTGCCAGCAGTGAAGGGAGACAGGTCCGAGAGACCCAGTACTTC
TRBV12-3/TRBV12-4	TRBD2	NA	TRBJ2-7	CASSLRSGTSGRIMNEQYF	TGTGCCAGCAGTCTCCGTTCCGGGACTAGCGGGAGAATAATGAATGAGCAGTACTTC
TRBV4-2	NA	NA	TRBJ2-7	CASSQAERAAYGEQYF	TGTGCCAGCAGCCAAGCGGAGCGAGCGGCATACGGGGAGCAGTACTTC